Listed below are T cell receptor beta chains from one sample, sequenced in a study of cytomegalovirus exposure and HLA in healthy donors. Generated by immunoSEQ multiplex PCR, the TCRdb table keeps only in-frame clones and is missing some. The sample lists fewer than 250,000 clones; more than 75% were seen once. The sequenced material came from PBMCs. The origin of the receptors is a human donor in good health. CDR3s include the opening cysteine and the closing phenylalanine or tryptophan. The D gene is left open where the match is weak. A clone size is listed for some rows: how often the clone was seen (once, few, many), or a class if it is expanded.

v_call	d_call	clone_size	j_call	cdr3_nt	cdr3_aa
TRBV19	.	once	TRBJ1-1	TGTGCCAGTAGTACAGTCGAGGGGGCTGAAGCTTTCTTT	CASSTVEGAEAFF
TRBV4-1	.	.	TRBJ2-7	TGCGCCAGCAGCCAAGACGTATACTACGAGCAGTACTTC	CASSQDVYYEQYF
TRBV5-8	.	.	TRBJ1-1	TGTGCCAGCAGCTTGGCCGGGTTCGGCACTGAAGCTTTCTTT	CASSLAGFGTEAFF
TRBV2	.	.	TRBJ1-2	TGTGCCAGCAATTCGGTCTCTGGCTATGGCTACACCTTC	CASNSVSGYGYTF
TRBV7-9	.	.	TRBJ2-7	TGTGCCAGCAGCTTTGGCGGGCCCTGGCAGTACTTC	CASSFGGPWQYF
TRBV11-2	.	.	TRBJ1-1	TGTGCCAGCAGCAACAGGAGGAACACTGAAGCTTTCTTT	CASSNRRNTEAFF
TRBV19	.	.	TRBJ1-1	TGTGCCAGTAGTATAAAATGGCAGATGAACACTGAAGCTTTCTTT	CASSIKWQMNTEAFF
TRBV7-9	.	.	TRBJ1-4	TGTGCCAGCAGTAGACAGATTAATGAAAAACTGTTTTTT	CASSRQINEKLFF
TRBV5-1	TRBD2	.	TRBJ2-2	TGCGCCAGCAGCAGACAAGGACTAGCGGAAAACACCGGGGAGCTGTTTTTT	CASSRQGLAENTGELFF
TRBV4-1	TRBD2	.	TRBJ2-7	TGCGCCAGCAGCCAAGCGGGGGGGATAAGCTCCTACGAGCAGTACTTC	CASSQAGGISSYEQYF